Below, 31 T cell receptor beta chains from the same sample are listed, as sequenced in a study of blood T cells in healthy people across ages. Together with a sample-barcoded 5' primer, a J-beta primer mix was included in a second PCR lasting roughly 6 to 12 cycles. Each CDR3 protein is one row after TCRdb ran MiXCR on the 5' RACE reads. This table has about 640,000 distinct CDR3 sequences, roughly 30% appearing once. Sequences were obtained from blood. The source is a woman older than 75 in good health.

Many counts were recorded for this clonotype. This sequence joins TRBV20-1 and TRBJ1-1; perhaps TRBD1 as D (5 bases). The CDR3 contains 15 residues. Trimming shortened V by 4 bases and J by 1 base, and 16 bases separated the two germline ends. The V gene's germline CDR1 is DFQATT and CDR2 SNEGSKA (reference sequence). Here the CDR3 DNA reads TGCAGTGCTAAGAGGGGAGGGGCGTCGAACACTGAAGCTTTCTTT. It translates to CSAKRGGASNTEAFF.

This clonotype was seen only a few times. V gene TRBV4-1 combines with J gene TRBJ1-1; 9 bases are a match to TRBD1. The CDR3 is 17 amino acids. Looked up from germline, CDR1 is MGHRA and CDR2 is YSYEKL. Trimming took 0 bases from V and 3 from J; bases not matched to a gene: 8. The CDR3 nucleotides read TGCGCCAGCAGCCAAGATACAGGGGGCAACGACTACACTGAAGCTTTCTTT. It codes for CASSQDTGGNDYTEAFF.

Of note for this clonotype: This may arise from a read error, as a much more abundant clone is one base away. The chain carries TRBV6-2 or TRBV6-3 and TRBJ2-7, with TRBD2 identical over 8 bases. The CDR3 is 15 amino acids. Trimming removed 3 bases from V and 12 bases from J; junction bases left unmatched: 16. The germline gives CDR1 MNHEY, CDR2 SVGEGT. The CDR3: CASSYGGLEHQTRYF. The CDR3 nucleotides read TGTGCCAGCAGTTATGGGGGACTAGAGCACCAGACCCGGTACTTC.

The V and J genes are TRBV12-3 or TRBV12-4 and TRBJ2-1, with D tentatively TRBD2 (6 bases). The end of the DNA aligns better with TRBJ2-7, so the J call may be wrong. This CDR3 has 16 amino acids. The CDR3 DNA follows: TGTGCCAGCAGTCCCCAGCGGGCAAGCTCCTACAATGAGCAGTACTTC. Amino acid sequence: CASSPQRASSYNEQYF.

V usage is TRBV12-3 or TRBV12-4 and J usage is TRBJ2-3; 13 bases are a match to TRBD2. CDR3 length: 19 amino acids. V was clipped by 3 bases and J by 4 bases; unmatched bases: 13. CDR3 nucleotides: TGTGCCAGCAGTTTTGACTTGGGGACTAGCGGGGCTAGAGCAGATACGCAGTATTTT. Its translation: CASSFDLGTSGARADTQYF.

At least ten counts were recorded for this clonotype. The chain joins TRBV3-1 to TRBJ2-7; D not certain. The CDR3 is made up of 13 amino acids. V lost 7 bases and J 3 bases, leaving 13 bases between the germline ends. CDR1 and CDR2 (germline): LGHDT, YNNKEL (reference sequence). This chain's CDR3 is CASTQPPYYEQYF. CDR3 sequence (DNA): TGTGCCAGCACCCAGCCCCCCTACTACGAGCAGTACTTC.

The genes are TRBV28 and TRBJ2-3; tentative D call: TRBD2 (5 bases). The CDR3 covers 19 residues. Germline loops: CDR1 MDHEN, CDR2 SYDVKM. V was cut by 3 bases and J by 0 bases, with 22 bases left in between. Written as DNA, the CDR3 is TGTGCCAGCAGTTTTAGTCCGCTAGCCGGGCTGACTAGCACAGATACGCAGTATTTT. Its protein product is CASSFSPLAGLTSTDTQYF.

This chain uses TRBV28 with TRBJ1-1; 7 nucleotides align to TRBD1. Germline trimming cut 11 bases from V and 0 bases from J; bases unmatched to any gene: 6. The CDR3 is 13 residues long. Per the germline V gene, CDR1 is MDHEN and CDR2 is SYDVKM. The DNA for the CDR3 is TGTGCCGGAGGGGGCGCGATGAACACTGAAGCTTTCTTT. Amino acids: CAGGGAMNTEAFF. Combining the CDR3 with reference TRBV28 and TRBJ1-1 gives the whole variable domain DVKVTQSSRYLVKRTGEKVFLECVQDMDHENMFWYRQDPGLGLRLIYFSYDVKMKEKGDIPEGYSVSREKKERFSLILESASTNQTSMYLCAGGGAMNTEAFFGQGTRLTVV.

CDR3 bases: TGTGCCAGCAGTTGCTCGCCGGGGACCACCAATGAGCAGTTCTTC. Its translation: CASSCSPGTTNEQFF. The rearrangement uses TRBV6-2 or TRBV6-3 and TRBJ2-1; the D gene could be TRBD1 or TRBD2 (5 bases each). Germline lookup yields CDR1 MNHEY and CDR2 SVGEGT. The CDR3 extends over 15 amino acids. The V end lost 4 bases, the J end lost 6 bases, and 16 bases lay between the germline ends.

This clonotype showed up just a few times. V gene TRBV20-1 combines with J gene TRBJ1-1, with 12 bases aligning to TRBD1. The trim removed 2 bases at V and 1 base at J, leaving 14 bases unmatched. The CDR3 consists of 19 residues. Germline CDR1 reads DFQATT; CDR2 reads SNEGSKA (reference sequence). The CDR3, as DNA: TGCAGTGCTAGACTGGGTCTTGGGACAGGGGGCGCCGGGAACACTGAAGCTTTCTTT. It specifies CSARLGLGTGGAGNTEAFF.

A remark on this clonotype: This sequence may be a read error, since a much larger clone differs from it by one base. The genes are TRBV7-2 and TRBJ1-4; D remains unclear. The CDR3 is 11 amino acids. Per the germline V gene, CDR1 is SGHTA and CDR2 is FQGNSA. The CDR3: CASSSNEKRFF. The CDR3 bases are TGTGCCAGCAGCAGTAACGAAAAACGGTTTTTT.

The table lists this clonotype with many counts. CDR3 coding DNA: TGTGCCTCGAGTCCCGGCAGACAGGGGGTCGAGACCCAGTACTTC. It translates to CASSPGRQGVETQYF. The chain couples TRBV24-1 to TRBJ2-5; TRBD1 agrees at 9 bases. Germline CDR1 and CDR2: KGHDR and SFDVKD. The CDR3 loop spans 15 amino acids. V was pared by 12 bases and J by 5 bases, with 15 bases of the junction left unmatched.

The chain has TRBV14 and TRBJ2-1; the D gene is possibly TRBD1 (6 bases). The V gene's germline CDR1 is SGHDN and CDR2 FVKESK. V lost 3 bases to trimming and J lost 9 bases, with 15 bases between them. This CDR3 comprises 14 residues. The CDR3, as DNA: TGTGCCAGCAGCCAGACTACAGGGAGCGGTGAGCAGTTCTTC. Protein: CASSQTTGSGEQFF. Variable domain in full (rest from reference TRBV14 and TRBJ2-1): EAGVTQFPSHSVIEKGQTVTLRCDPISGHDNLYWYRRVMGKEIKFLLHFVKESKQDESGMPNNRFLAERTGGTYSTLKVQPAELEDSGVYFCASSQTTGSGEQFFGPGTRLTVL.

This clonotype was seen ten or more times. The chain recombines TRBV7-9 with TRBJ2-5; TRBD1 agrees at 9 bases. After removal of 3 bases from V and 2 bases from J, the junction contained 1 base not matched to a gene. CDR1 and CDR2 (germline): SEHNR, FQNEAQ (reference sequence). CDR3 length: 14 amino acids. The CDR3 nucleotides are TGTGCCAGCAGCTTCGGGACAGGGCAAGAGACCCAGTACTTC. Translated, it gives CASSFGTGQETQYF.

The table lists this clonotype with many counts. J is TRBJ1-6 and V is TRBV20-1; 7 positions agree with TRBD1. This CDR3 contains 14 residues. The junction had 7 bases not matched to a gene; V was cut back by 4 bases and J by 7 bases. The V gene's germline CDR1 is DFQATT and CDR2 SNEGSKA (reference sequence). The CDR3 reads CSAKGGRDNSPLHF. The DNA of the CDR3 is TGCAGTGCTAAAGGGGGCAGGGACAATTCACCCCTCCACTTT.

At least ten counts were recorded for this clonotype. The chain has TRBV5-1 and TRBJ2-7; 9 bases map to TRBD1. V lost 3 bases, J lost 5 bases, and 6 bases stayed unmatched. In germline, CDR1 is SGHRS, CDR2 YFSETQ. The CDR3 is 14 residues long. The DNA of the CDR3 is TGCGCCAGCAGCTCGGGACAGGGTTACGACGAGCAGTACTTC. Encoded protein: CASSSGQGYDEQYF.

This sequence joins TRBV20-1 and TRBJ2-2; 13 bases are shared with TRBD2. The CDR3 has 18 amino acids. With V trimmed by 0 bases and J by 4 bases, 8 bases remained unmatched. Per the germline V gene, CDR1 is DFQATT and CDR2 is SNEGSKA (reference sequence). This CDR3 reads CSARDPLTSGGATGELFF. In nucleotides, the CDR3 is TGCAGTGCTAGAGATCCACTAACTAGCGGGGGGGCCACCGGGGAGCTGTTTTTT.

The CDR3: CASSRTSSGYNEQFF. CDR3 nucleotides: TGTGCCAGCAGCAGGACTAGCTCGGGTTACAATGAGCAGTTCTTC. The chain recombines TRBV6-5 with TRBJ2-1, with 8 positions matching TRBD2. This CDR3 is 15 amino acids long. V lost 6 bases to trimming and J lost 4 bases; unmatched junction nucleotides: 8. The germline V gene encodes CDR1 MNHEY and CDR2 SVGAGI.

The genes are TRBV7-2 and TRBJ2-1, with 11 bases fitting TRBD2. CDR3 size: 16 residues. Germline lookup yields CDR1 SGHTA and CDR2 FQGNSA. V lost 1 base, J lost 7 bases, and 6 bases stayed unmatched. Here the CDR3 DNA reads TGTGCCAGCAGCTTAGGAACTAGCGGGAGTATGAATGAGCAGTTCTTC. Amino acid sequence: CASSLGTSGSMNEQFF.

This clonotype was observed at least ten times. CDR3 DNA: TGCGCCAGCAGCCGGAGGGCTAGCGGGGGGGCTGAAGCCAAAAACATTCAGTACTTC. This gives the protein CASSRRASGGAEAKNIQYF. The chain has TRBV4-3 and TRBJ2-4; 12 bases are a match to TRBD2. V was pared by 4 bases and J by 0 bases, with 10 bases of the junction left unmatched. The CDR3 contains 19 residues. Germline CDR1 and CDR2: LGHNA and YSLEER.

This clonotype was recorded only once. This chain links TRBV7-2 with TRBJ1-5, with a possible D match to TRBD1 (6 bases). Trimming left V 5 bases short and J 3 bases short, with 20 bases between. This CDR3 comprises 17 residues. The V gene's germline CDR1 is SGHTA and CDR2 FQGNSA. The CDR3 DNA reads as TGTGCCAGCAGCCCCATAGACCCGTGGGACACCAATCAGCCCCAGCATTTT. Encoded protein: CASSPIDPWDTNQPQHF.

The sample holds many counts of this clonotype. Germline is not matched at one junction end, which may reflect a read error. The CDR3 loop is CASSLAGNEQYF. The DNA for the CDR3 is TGTGCCAGCAGCTTAGCGGGCAATGAGCAGTACTTC. V gene TRBV5-1 combines with J gene TRBJ2-5; the match to TRBD2 covers 7 bases. The CDR3 has 12 residues. CDR1 and CDR2 (germline): SGHRS, YFSETQ.

Turning to this clonotype: A read error may explain this, as a much larger clone is one base away. The V and J genes are TRBV7-3 and TRBJ2-3, with 8 bases matching TRBD2. The CDR3 consists of 16 residues. Looked up from germline, CDR1 is SGHTA and CDR2 is FQGTGA. V lost 8 bases, J lost 2 bases, and 12 bases stayed unmatched. Written as DNA, the CDR3 is TGTGCCAGCGCTAGGGGAAATAGCGGGGACACAGATACGCAGTATTTT. Amino acids: CASARGNSGDTDTQYF.

A word on this clonotype: One end of the junction fails to match germline, which may point to a read error. The V call is TRBV5-1, the J call TRBJ1-1; D not certain. Germline V gives CDR1 SGHRS, CDR2 YFSETQ. This CDR3 region has 15 residues. The CDR3 bases are TGCGCCAGCAGCTTGGCGGGATACCAGAACACTGGAGCTTTCTTT. Encoded protein: CASSLAGYQNTGAFF.

This clonotype was recorded many times. This rearrangement joins TRBV7-8 to TRBJ2-3; possible D gene TRBD1, 6 bases. Trimming took 4 bases from V and 4 from J, leaving 15 bases between them. This CDR3 contains 15 residues. Germline V gene data show CDR1 as SGHVS and CDR2 as FQNEAQ. The CDR3 loop is CASSSYAGTPDTQYF. CDR3 nucleotides: TGTGCCAGCAGCTCTTATGCCGGGACACCAGATACGCAGTATTTT.

This clonotype was counted ten times or more. A much larger clone differs by one base, so this may be a read error. V and J are TRBV7-6 and TRBJ2-7; 8 bases are shared with TRBD1. After removal of 5 bases from V and 6 bases from J, the junction contained 9 bases not matched to a gene. Germline V gene lookup returns CDR1 SGHVS and CDR2 FNYEAQ. CDR3 size: 14 residues. The DNA for the CDR3 is TGTGCCAGCAGCCCCGGGACAGGTCGTGTCGAGCAGTACTTC. Residues: CASSPGTGRVEQYF. Filled out from reference TRBV7-6 and TRBJ2-7, the complete variable domain reads GAGVSQSPRYKVTKRGQDVALRCDPISGHVSLYWYRQALGQGPEFLTYFNYEAQQDKSGLPNDRFSAERPEGSISTLTIQRTEQRDSAMYRCASSPGTGRVEQYFGPGTRLTVT.

The chain has TRBV19 and TRBJ1-5, with TRBD1 matching over 8 bases. CDR1 and CDR2 (germline): LNHDA, SQIVND (reference sequence). The CDR3 spans 15 residues. Trimming at V came to 5 bases and at J to 5 bases, leaving 8 bases not matched to a gene. CDR3 bases: TGTGCCAGTAGTCCCTTGGACAGGGTGCATCAGCCCCAGCATTTT. Its protein product is CASSPLDRVHQPQHF.

This clonotype was recorded at least ten times. This chain connects TRBV7-2 to TRBJ2-7; 7 nucleotides align to TRBD1. The CDR3 is made up of 13 amino acids. J was trimmed by 7 bases and V by 3 bases; bases with no gene match: 6. Germline-derived CDR1 and CDR2 are SGHTA and FQGNSA. The chain's CDR3 is CASSLYRGGEQYF. In DNA, the CDR3 is TGTGCCAGCAGCTTGTACAGGGGCGGAGAGCAGTACTTC.

The rearrangement joins TRBV6-1 to TRBJ2-1; D gene unclear. The V gene's germline CDR1 is MNHNS and CDR2 SASEGT. V lost 2 bases to trimming and J lost 12 bases, with 14 bases between them. The CDR3 runs to 13 residues. CDR3 DNA: TGTGCCAGCAGTGAACGTAATCGGTTTGGGCAGTTCTTC. Amino acid sequence: CASSERNRFGQFF.

J is TRBJ1-1 and V is TRBV4-1; 8 bases match TRBD1. The CDR3 runs 15 residues. V lost 1 base, J lost 3 bases, and 4 bases stayed unmatched. CDR1 MGHRA and CDR2 YSYEKL come from the germline V gene. The CDR3 region is CASSQGTGRDTEAFF. In nucleotides, the CDR3 is TGCGCCAGCAGCCAAGGGACAGGGCGGGACACTGAAGCTTTCTTT.

As for this clonotype: A much larger clone lies one base from this, so it may be a read error. The rearrangement links TRBV7-3 to TRBJ2-1; D uncertain. Germline lookup yields CDR1 SGHTA and CDR2 FQGTGA. The CDR3 consists of 12 residues. The CDR3 coding sequence is TGTGCCGGCAGATACCCCGGGAATGAGCAGTTCTTC. This gives the protein CAGRYPGNEQFF. The whole variable domain, filled in from reference TRBV7-3 and TRBJ2-1, reads GAGVSQTPSNKVTEKGKYVELRCDPISGHTALYWYRQSLGQGPEFLIYFQGTGAADDSGLPNDRFFAVRPEGSVSTLKIQRTERGDSAVYLCAGRYPGNEQFFGPGTRLTVL.